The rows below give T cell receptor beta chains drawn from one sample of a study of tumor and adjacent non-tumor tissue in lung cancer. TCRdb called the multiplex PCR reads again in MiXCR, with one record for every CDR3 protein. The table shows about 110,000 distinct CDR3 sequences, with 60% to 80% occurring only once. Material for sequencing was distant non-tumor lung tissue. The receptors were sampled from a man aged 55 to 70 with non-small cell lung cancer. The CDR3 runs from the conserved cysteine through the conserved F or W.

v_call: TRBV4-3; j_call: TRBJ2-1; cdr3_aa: CASSQGSWGPGRNNAQFF
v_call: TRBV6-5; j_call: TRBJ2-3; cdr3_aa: CASSYYGISSTDTQYF
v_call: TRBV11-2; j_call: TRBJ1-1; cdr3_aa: CASSLGDSTEAFF
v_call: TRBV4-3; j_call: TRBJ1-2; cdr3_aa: CASSQDPQVKGYPF
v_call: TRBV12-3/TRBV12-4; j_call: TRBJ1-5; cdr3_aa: CASSLKQGGQPQHF
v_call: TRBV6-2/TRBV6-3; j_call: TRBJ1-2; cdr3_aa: CANSSSFLDIGYTF
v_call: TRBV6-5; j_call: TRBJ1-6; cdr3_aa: CASSYSAGEYSPLHF
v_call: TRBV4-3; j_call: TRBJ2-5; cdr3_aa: CASSQIYREESQYF
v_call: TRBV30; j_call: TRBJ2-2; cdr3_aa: CAWGPSGPGELFF
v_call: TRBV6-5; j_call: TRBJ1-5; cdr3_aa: CGSRPTRWGNQLQHF
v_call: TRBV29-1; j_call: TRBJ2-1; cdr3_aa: CSVEAVGQGCRNEQFF
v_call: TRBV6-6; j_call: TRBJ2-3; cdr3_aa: CASSYNAGTDTQCF
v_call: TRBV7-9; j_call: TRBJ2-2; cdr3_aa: CASSLYGNTGELFF
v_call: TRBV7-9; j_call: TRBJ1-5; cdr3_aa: CASSLSDSNQPQHF
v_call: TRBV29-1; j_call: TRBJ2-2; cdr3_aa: CNAAGGRGNTGELFF
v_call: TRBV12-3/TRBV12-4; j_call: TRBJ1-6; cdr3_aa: CASNLRPTGGGSPLHF
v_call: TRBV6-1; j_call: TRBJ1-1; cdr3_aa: CASSEAGGGWAFF
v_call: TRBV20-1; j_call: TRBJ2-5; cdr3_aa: CSAAPRLAVQETQYF
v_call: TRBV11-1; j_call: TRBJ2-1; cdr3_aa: CASSFGGVPHNEQFF
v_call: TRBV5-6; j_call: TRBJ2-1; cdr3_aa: CTSSWGQKNELFF
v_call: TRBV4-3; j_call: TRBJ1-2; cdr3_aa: CASSQDTGAGVNYGYTF
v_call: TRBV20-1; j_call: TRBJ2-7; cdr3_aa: CSATRQSSYEQYF
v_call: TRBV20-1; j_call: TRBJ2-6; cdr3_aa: CSANDRGNSGANVLTF
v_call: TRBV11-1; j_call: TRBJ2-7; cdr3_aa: CASSLTRNYEQYF
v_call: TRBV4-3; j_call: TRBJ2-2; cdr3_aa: CASSQDRASGTGKLFF
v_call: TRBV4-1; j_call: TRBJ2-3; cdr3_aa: CVISPLGVQGEGTDTQYF